This section outlines one T cell receptor beta chain sequence together with its context. It lacks a known antigen. Qualities for individual bases were not recorded, and no much larger clone is one base off. The intended sense of this specimen's time point label: baseline before first vaccination. The vaccinee samples were drawn from two UK trials, COV001 and COV002, one of which was a single-blind randomized controlled phase 2/3 trial testing AZD1222 (ChAdOx1 nCoV-19) in healthy adults. Trial participant PBMC samples were collected at day 0 and day 28 after the second dose for TCRbeta chain sequencing. The sample belongs to a study of T cell responses to AZD1222 COVID-19 vaccine (dated by TCRdb to about 2021). The study in broad terms: AZD1222 recipients given second doses at about 4 weeks or at about 12 weeks were pooled, since spike-specific TCR depth and breadth were not found to differ between the two schedules. A total of 233 trial participants underwent TCR sequencing, of whom nearly 210 had received two doses of AZD1222 and 26 had received two doses of the MenACWY control vaccine. Trial participants were enrolled by age into 18-55, 56-69 and 70-plus year subgroups, with about 150, 27 and 61 TCR-sequenced participants respectively.

Results and caveats for the whole study, not just this receptor: Most participants were white British and females outnumbered males, and the authors suggested that clonal diversity may have been underestimated. Conclusions about previously exposed vaccinees are limited, since just 6 or 7 AZD1222 recipients were seropositive for SARS-CoV-2 at baseline. Because no day 14 peak-response samples were available, the repertoires could be characterized only after the peak T cell response. The 56-69-year group was small, and its depth increase did not reach significance, likely because of low power. Epitopes outside the regions mutated in the B.1.351 and B.1.1.7 variants were reportedly recognized by nearly half of the unique spike-specific TCRs. The whole spike protein was spanned by vaccine-associated CD4 TCRs, and dominant responses were seen in regions 160-218 and 743-854. Spike-specific TCR breadth and depth rose significantly after two AZD1222 doses compared with day 0 and with MenACWY recipients.

The CDR3 regions of human TCRbeta chains were analyzed by immunosequencing. Turning to the authors' computational methods: TCRs in the repertoires were matched against a reference library of SARS-CoV-2-specific TCRs that had been generated with the MIRA antigen-specificity platform. Breadth was defined as the fraction of unique TCRs that were SARS-CoV-2-associated. Depth was defined as the fraction of total T cells that were SARS-CoV-2-associated. Using the MIRA data, every spike-specific TCR was mapped to the spike region that the TCR reacted to and assigned to either a CD4 or a CD8 class. Log10-transformed breadth and depth values were compared by one-way ANOVA with Sidak's multiple comparisons tests. In TCRdb, the immuneACCESS table is reduced to in-frame sequences with V and J assigned. These tables do not hold every clone; where another copy was compared, an unresolved V gene accounts for under half, and the others remain unexplained. From that table come the V and J calls and clone size; the DNA was used to work out D and trimming. This sample is represented by about 110,000 clones; roughly 88% of them were singletons. The biggest ten clones account for roughly 15% of the sample.

The CDR3 numbers 11 residues from cysteine through phenylalanine. Of all the DNA, just the CDR3 is kept, 33 bases in frame from base 1. The germline V gene yields SGHNT for CDR1 and YENEEA for CDR2. Trimming removed 3 bases from V and 8 bases from J, leaving 7 bases between the germline ends. The clonotype was recovered from an adult in good health. The chain is encoded by TRBV11-3 joined to TRBJ1-1, with no confidently assigned D gene. The specimen comprised peripheral blood, sampled on day 0 of AZD1222 vaccination. The nucleotide sequence reads TGTGCCAGCAGCTTCAGCTTCGAAGCTTTCTTT. Its protein is CASSFSFEAFF.